Listed below are T cell receptor beta chains from one sample, sequenced in a study of cytomegalovirus exposure and HLA in healthy donors. The assay was immunoSEQ multiplex PCR, and TCRdb's table has in-frame clones only and misses some. Among some 180,000 clones listed, roughly three quarters were seen once. Sequencing input: PBMCs. These receptors originate from a male donor in good health and CMV-seronegative. The CDR3 runs from the conserved cysteine through the conserved F or W. The D gene is left open where the match is weak. Expanded clones are given a class, and other clones once, few, many or no size at all.

V gene,clone size,CDR3 length,J gene,D gene,CDR3 DNA,CDR3 protein
TRBV5-1,.,14,TRBJ2-5,.,TGCGCCAGCAGCCCTGGGGGGGGCGGAGAGACCCAGTACTTC,CASSPGGGGETQYF
TRBV2,.,14,TRBJ1-4,.,TGTGCCAGCAGGGAGACAGTTCGAAACGAAAAACTGTTTTTT,CASRETVRNEKLFF
TRBV5-1,.,16,TRBJ2-4,TRBD2,TGCGCCAGCAGACCGGGACTAGCGGGAGTTCGGAACATTCAGTACTTC,CASRPGLAGVRNIQYF
TRBV28,.,12,TRBJ2-7,.,TGTGCCAGCAGGCTTAGCTCCTACGAGCAGTACTTC,CASRLSSYEQYF
TRBV9,.,17,TRBJ2-6,.,TGTGCCAGCAGCGTAGCTGGGCGCCTCTCTGGGGCCAACGTCCTGACTTTC,CASSVAGRLSGANVLTF
TRBV6-5,.,15,TRBJ2-1,.,TGTGCCAGCAGTTTCCTCGCGACTAGTTACAATGAGCAGTTCTTC,CASSFLATSYNEQFF
TRBV6-5,.,13,TRBJ2-1,.,TGTGCCAGCAGTCCGCTGGGGCCAATTGAGCAGTTCTTC,CASSPLGPIEQFF
TRBV18,.,14,TRBJ2-7,TRBD1,TGTGCCAGCTCACCTCGACAGGGGACCTACGAGCAGTACTTC,CASSPRQGTYEQYF
TRBV6-6,.,12,TRBJ2-7,.,TGTGCCAGCAGTTACGGACATCAAGAGCAGTACTTC,CASSYGHQEQYF
TRBV11-2,.,15,TRBJ1-2,TRBD1,TGTGCCAGCAGCACCGGGACAGGGGGTAACTATGGCTACACCTTC,CASSTGTGGNYGYTF
TRBV5-1,.,14,TRBJ2-2,TRBD1,TGCGCCACTCGACAGGGGGGGTCGTCCGGGGAGCTGTTTTTT,CATRQGGSSGELFF
TRBV9,.,16,TRBJ1-6,TRBD1,TGTGCCAGCAGCGGGCCGACAGGGAACTATAATTCACCCCTCCACTTT,CASSGPTGNYNSPLHF
TRBV5-6,.,15,TRBJ2-3,.,TGTGCCAGCTCGGGCGGGCAGGCCATTTTCGGTACGCAGTATTTT,CASSGGQAIFGTQYF
TRBV5-4,.,15,TRBJ1-1,TRBD1,TGTGCCAGCAGCTCCCGGACAGGGGACCACACTGAAGCTTTCTTT,CASSSRTGDHTEAFF
TRBV7-2,.,14,TRBJ2-7,TRBD1,TGTGCCAGCAGCTACGGGACAGGAGTCTACGAGCAGTACTTC,CASSYGTGVYEQYF
TRBV7-3,few,15,TRBJ2-1,TRBD2,TGTGCCAGCAGCTTAACCGGGCGGGGGGACAATGAGCAGTTCTTC,CASSLTGRGDNEQFF
TRBV6-5,.,14,TRBJ2-7,TRBD1,TGTGCCAGCAGTTACGACAGGGGCGGGAACGAGCAGTACTTC,CASSYDRGGNEQYF
TRBV14,.,16,TRBJ1-1,.,TGTGCCAGCAGCCAAACGGTAGGGGCGGTGAACACTGAAGCTTTCTTT,CASSQTVGAVNTEAFF
TRBV6-5,once,16,TRBJ2-1,TRBD2,TGTGCCAGCAGTTACTTCGCGGGAGGGATGTACAATGAGCAGTTCTTC,CASSYFAGGMYNEQFF
TRBV5-8,.,16,TRBJ2-1,TRBD2,TGTGCCAGCAGCATTGGACTAGCGGGGATCTACAATGAGCAGTTCTTC,CASSIGLAGIYNEQFF
TRBV7-9,.,13,TRBJ2-7,TRBD1,TGTTCCAGCAGGAGGGACAGGGGGCGTGAGCAGTACTTC,CSSRRDRGREQYF
TRBV9,once,15,TRBJ2-5,TRBD2,TGTGCCAGCAGCGTAGACGGGGGGGCAGCGGAGACCCAGTACTTC,CASSVDGGAAETQYF
TRBV7-9,.,15,TRBJ1-3,.,TGTGCCAGCAGCTTAGACCACGGGGTAGGAAACACCATATATTTT,CASSLDHGVGNTIYF